The 25 T cell receptor beta chains listed next were all sequenced from one sample in a study of OX40 agonist ivuxolimab in advanced cancers. Library preparation employed the immunoSEQ multiplex PCR assay. The source is immuneACCESS, and TCRdb retained only in-frame sequences with V and J called. Part of the clones is not carried over; for the studies checked, unresolved V genes explain less than half of this, and the remainder is unexplained. For this sample there are fewer than 85,000 clones; approximately 86% appear just once. The ten largest clones represent around 2% of the sample. The starting material was CD4+ or CD8+ T cells sorted from blood, obtained in a trial of the OX40 agonist ivuxolimab. The receptors were gathered from an adult with an advanced solid tumor such as melanoma, head and neck, liver or kidney cancer.

This clone is a singleton in its sample. The chain links TRBV14 to TRBJ1-1; D is uncertain. Germline V gene sequence: CDR1 SGHDN, CDR2 FVKESK. Trimming stripped 0 bases from V and 4 bases from J, with 9 bases between. This CDR3 is 14 amino acids long. CDR3 DNA sequence: TGTGCCAGCAGCCAAGAAAACTGGGGCACTGAAGCTTTCTTT. Encoded protein: CASSQENWGTEAFF.

The chain is built from TRBV7-2 and TRBJ2-4; 7 bases fit TRBD2. The CDR3 extends over 17 amino acids. Germline values: CDR1 SGHTA, CDR2 FQGNSA. Trimming took 3 bases from V and 3 from J; bases not matched to a gene: 11. The CDR3 protein is CASSFGGLKRDKNIQYF. In nucleotides, the CDR3 is TGTGCCAGCAGCTTCGGGGGACTAAAGCGGGACAAAAACATTCAGTACTTC.

The chain uses TRBV9 and TRBJ1-2; perhaps TRBD1 as D (5 bases). The CDR3 covers 15 residues. Germline V lookup: CDR1 SGDLS, CDR2 YYNGEE. The ends were cut back, 0 bases at V and 4 bases at J, with 13 bases in the middle. CDR3 in amino acids: CASSVEYAGSYGYTF. The CDR3 DNA reads TGTGCCAGCAGCGTAGAATATGCAGGGTCCTATGGCTACACCTTC.

This sequence joins TRBV19 and TRBJ1-1, with D unclear. The CDR3 is 11 residues long. Trimming removed 6 bases from V and 8 bases from J, with 10 bases in between. The germline CDR1 and CDR2 sequences are LNHDA and SQIVND (reference sequence). The CDR3 here is CASRVAGEAFF. The CDR3 DNA follows: TGTGCCAGTAGAGTTGCCGGGGAAGCTTTCTTT.

This clone was seen repeatedly, ten times or more. V usage is TRBV7-3 and J usage is TRBJ2-3; weak D call: TRBD1 (6 bases). Germline V lookup: CDR1 SGHTA, CDR2 FQGTGA. Trimming left V 2 bases short and J 4 bases short, with 7 bases between. This CDR3 is built from 13 residues. CDR3 residues: CASSLDRSDTQYF. CDR3 sequence (DNA): TGTGCCAGCAGCTTAGACAGGTCAGATACGCAGTATTTT.

This chain joins TRBV19 and TRBJ1-1, with D unresolved. Germline V lookup: CDR1 LNHDA, CDR2 SQIVND (reference sequence). CDR3 size: 14 residues. V lost 6 bases and J lost 5, with 16 bases in between. CDR3 loop: CASRPTPEVTEAFF. CDR3 in DNA: TGTGCCAGTAGGCCGACCCCCGAAGTGACTGAAGCTTTCTTT.

CDR3 DNA sequence: TGTGCCAGCTCCTCGAGGACAGGGGGTAACACAGATACGCAGTATTTT. Translation: CASSSRTGGNTDTQYF. The chain combines TRBV18 with TRBJ2-3, with 10 bases that match TRBD1. V dropped 6 bases and J dropped 2; count of bases not matched to a gene: 8. Germline assignment: CDR1 KGHSH and CDR2 LQKENI. There are 16 residues in the CDR3.

The chain carries TRBV2 and TRBJ1-6; D unclear. Trimming took off 8 bases at V and 4 bases at J, with 15 bases between the two ends. CDR1 is SNHLY, CDR2 FYNNEI, per germline. This CDR3 is 15 amino acids long. The CDR3 sequence: CASALRETYNSPLHF. The CDR3, as DNA: TGTGCCAGCGCCCTACGGGAGACATATAATTCACCCCTCCACTTT.

The chain employs TRBV14 and TRBJ2-7, with TRBD1 matching over 7 bases. The CDR3 has 16 amino acids. J lost 9 bases, V lost 4 bases, and 18 bases had no gene match. CDR1 and CDR2 from the germline V gene are SGHDN and FVKESK. CDR3 sequence: CASSPEGWTGAFWQYF. The CDR3 DNA sequence: TGTGCCAGCAGCCCAGAGGGTTGGACAGGAGCTTTCTGGCAGTACTTC.

This sequence joins TRBV28 and TRBJ2-7; tentative D call: TRBD1 (5 bases). Germline V gene data show CDR1 as MDHEN and CDR2 as SYDVKM. V shed 5 bases and J shed 5 bases, with 13 bases lying between them. CDR3 size: 13 residues. This CDR3 is CASSPVWGHEQYF. The CDR3 DNA follows: TGTGCCAGCAGTCCCGTCTGGGGCCACGAGCAGTACTTC.

This rearrangement joins TRBV19 to TRBJ1-2; no clear D gene. Trimming stripped 3 bases from V and 4 bases from J, with 15 bases between. The CDR3 spans 15 residues. The V gene's germline CDR1 is LNHDA and CDR2 SQIVND (reference sequence). DNA of the CDR3: TGTGCCAGTAGTATCGCCACCGAGGGAGGCTATGGCTACACCTTC. Translated: CASSIATEGGYGYTF.

The chain combines TRBV2 with TRBJ1-4; the match to TRBD1 covers 10 bases. The CDR3 is made up of 17 amino acids. Trimming removed 8 bases from V and 8 bases from J; junction bases left unmatched: 17. Germline CDR1 and CDR2: SNHLY and FYNNEI. The CDR3, as DNA: TGTGCCAGCTTCCCGGGACAGGGGCTAGCGGGCGGGGAAAAACTGTTTTTT. Translation gives CASFPGQGLAGGEKLFF.

The chain joins TRBV6-1 to TRBJ1-2; D ambiguous. Germline CDR1 MNHNS, CDR2 SASEGT. Trimming pared 4 bases from V and 1 base from J, leaving 7 bases between. The CDR3 spans 13 residues. The CDR3 protein is CASSATINYGYTF. Written as DNA, the CDR3 is TGTGCCAGCAGTGCGACCATTAACTATGGCTACACCTTC.

The chain uses TRBV6-4 and TRBJ1-3; no definite D call. Per the germline V gene, CDR1 is MRHNA and CDR2 is SNTAGT. The V end lost 5 bases, the J end lost 3 bases, and 11 bases lay between the germline ends. This CDR3 contains 14 residues. The chain's CDR3 is CASSYTTSGNTIYF. DNA for the CDR3: TGTGCCAGCAGTTACACTACAAGTGGAAACACCATATATTTT.

The V call is TRBV19, the J call TRBJ1-4, with 8 positions matching TRBD1. The junction had 5 bases not matched to a gene; V was cut back by 3 bases and J by 8 bases. The CDR3 is 14 amino acids. Germline CDR1 LNHDA, CDR2 SQIVND (reference sequence). CDR3 bases: TGTGCCAGTAGTATTCAGGGGGCAAAAGAAAAACTGTTTTTT. It is translated as CASSIQGAKEKLFF.

V is TRBV25-1 and J is TRBJ1-2, with 7 positions matching TRBD1. This CDR3 region has 15 residues. Germline-derived CDR1 and CDR2 are MGHDK and SYGVNS. V lost 4 bases to trimming and J lost 0 bases; unmatched junction nucleotides: 5. CDR3 region: CASSGGQLTNYGYTF. The DNA for the CDR3 is TGTGCCAGCAGTGGGGGACAGCTAACTAACTATGGCTACACCTTC.

This chain uses TRBV28 with TRBJ2-7; 7 bases fit TRBD1. This CDR3 contains 13 residues. Germline V CDR1 and CDR2: MDHEN, SYDVKM. J gave up 4 bases and V 5 bases, and 5 bases lay outside the gene matches. CDR3 DNA sequence: TGTGCCAGCAGTATCGGGACAGTTTACGAGCAGTACTTC. This codes for CASSIGTVYEQYF.

The chain joins TRBV4-1 to TRBJ1-5; TRBD1 agrees at 7 bases. With 3 bases clipped from V and 4 bases from J, the junction kept 6 bases outside the gene matches. Germline V gives CDR1 MGHRA, CDR2 YSYEKL. The CDR3 contains 15 residues. For the CDR3, the DNA is TGCGCCAGCAGCCAGGAAGACAGGGATAATCAGCCCCAGCATTTT. Translated, it gives CASSQEDRDNQPQHF.

This clone was seen a few times. The gene calls are TRBV18 and TRBJ1-1; D unresolved. V lost 6 bases, J lost 1 base, and 18 bases lay in between. The CDR3 is 16 residues long. Per the germline V gene, CDR1 is KGHSH and CDR2 is LQKENI. In DNA form, the CDR3 reads TGTGCCAGCTCCCGAGACCCCCTCAGGACGAACACTGAAGCTTTCTTT. Its protein is CASSRDPLRTNTEAFF.

CDR3 loop: CASSSRLAGGRVTDTQYF. DNA of the CDR3: TGTGCCAGCAGCTCTCGACTAGCGGGGGGTCGCGTCACAGATACGCAGTATTTT. The chain joins TRBV7-2 to TRBJ2-3, with 13 nucleotides matching TRBD2. Germline CDR1 is SGHTA and CDR2 is FQGNSA. The trim removed 4 bases at V and 2 bases at J, leaving 9 bases unmatched. The CDR3 has 18 amino acids. Supplemented by reference TRBV7-2 and TRBJ2-3, the full variable domain reads GAGVSQSPSNKVTEKGKDVELRCDPISGHTALYWYRQSLGQGLEFLIYFQGNSAPDKSGLPSDRFSAERTGGSVSTLTIQRTQQEDSAVYLCASSSRLAGGRVTDTQYFGPGTRLTVL.

The rearrangement uses TRBV5-5 and TRBJ2-1; D not certain. Germline V lookup: CDR1 SGHKS, CDR2 YYEKEE (reference sequence). V was shortened by 3 bases and J by 4 bases, with 8 bases between the two germline ends. CDR3 length: 13 amino acids. The CDR3 bases are TGTGCCAGCAGCTCAAGGTTTTACAATGAGCAGTTCTTC. This gives the protein CASSSRFYNEQFF.

Only one count was recorded for this clone. The chain uses TRBV7-2 and TRBJ1-5, with D uncertain. V lost 2 bases and J 7 bases, leaving 9 bases between the germline ends. CDR3 length: 13 residues. CDR1 and CDR2 from the germline V gene are SGHTA and FQGNSA. CDR3 sequence reads: CASSLQERQPQHF. The DNA for the CDR3 is TGTGCCAGCAGCTTACAGGAAAGGCAGCCCCAGCATTTT.

The chain uses TRBV5-1 and TRBJ2-5; D not certain. The closer fit of TRBJ2-7 to the DNA end suggests the J call may be wrong. The CDR3 totals 14 residues. CDR1 and CDR2 from the germline V gene are SGHRS and YFSETQ. The CDR3 DNA is TGCGCCAGCAGCTTGGTAACTTACAACCACGAGCAGTACTTC. This codes for CASSLVTYNHEQYF.

The chain couples TRBV28 to TRBJ2-5; 9 nucleotides line up with TRBD2. J was trimmed by 1 base and V by 3 bases; bases with no gene match: 3. Germline CDR1 is MDHEN and CDR2 is SYDVKM. CDR3 length equals 15 residues. CDR3 DNA: TGTGCCAGCAGTTTGGGCGGGGGGGTCCAAGAGACCCAGTACTTC. Protein product: CASSLGGGVQETQYF.

The chain joins TRBV4-2 to TRBJ1-4, with a tentative D call TRBD1 (5 bases). The V and J ends lost 0 bases and 0 bases respectively, with 14 bases between them. CDR1 and CDR2 from the germline V gene are LGHNA and YNFKEQ. The CDR3 is 18 residues long. The CDR3 DNA reads as TGTGCCAGCAGCCAAGAATTGGACTGGGGACCAACTAATGAAAAACTGTTTTTT. Its translation is CASSQELDWGPTNEKLFF.